The following is a T cell receptor (beta chain) sequence with its context. These data are taken from a study of glioma-infiltrating T cells after dendritic cell vaccination. Across the study: Treatment, given 2003 to 2012, was autologous tumor lysate-pulsed dendritic cell vaccination.

The time point denotes: after dendritic cell vaccination, including at tumor progression/relapse. Isocitrate dehydrogenase mutation was absent in all glioblastoma patients. Germline CDR1 and CDR2: LGHNA and YNFKEQ. The CDR3 is 15 amino acids. V dropped 4 bases and J dropped 4 bases, with 15 bases sitting between them. The immunoSEQ assay amplified TCRB CDR3 from up to roughly 2 ug DNA. Assay used: immunoSEQ multiplex PCR; TCRdb lists only in-frame clones, some missing. The repertoire includes 50,000 to 70,000 clones, about 80% of them detected once, and 15% to 17% sits in the top ten. This TCR came from a human donor with glioblastoma. The material sequenced was blood, taken after dendritic cell vaccination. The chain is built from TRBV4-2 and TRBJ2-3; weak D call: TRBD2 (6 bases). Written as DNA, the CDR3 is TGTGCCAGCAGCCCGCAGACTAGTAGCGCAGATACGCAGTATTTT. Amino acid sequence: CASSPQTSSADTQYF.